The 26 T cell receptor beta chains listed next were all sequenced from one sample in a study of blood T cells in healthy people across ages. It was with a sample-barcoded 5' primer and a J-beta primer mix that a second PCR of about 6 to 12 cycles was run. TCRdb recomputed calls from the 5' RACE reads with MiXCR, one row per CDR3 protein. The profile covers about 780,000 distinct CDR3 sequences, with about a quarter appearing a single time and 3% taken by the ten largest. This same sample was also taken into another study, of T cells of mothers and their children.

Material for sequencing was blood. These receptors all stem from a boy aged 5-17 years in good health.

This clonotype has more than one count but fewer than ten. The chain is built from TRBV7-6 and TRBJ2-5, with 12 bases fitting TRBD2. The better agreement between TRBJ2-1 and the DNA end casts doubt on the J call. In germline, CDR1 is SGHVS, CDR2 FNYEAQ. The CDR3 has 15 amino acids. CDR3 sequence (DNA): TGTGCCAGCAGCCCGGGACTAGCGGGTTTCGATGAGCAGTTCTTC. This gives the protein CASSPGLAGFDEQFF.

V is TRBV20-1 and J is TRBJ1-4; D is undetermined. Germline V CDR1 and CDR2: DFQATT, SNEGSKA (reference sequence). V was pared by 6 bases and J by 0 bases, with 17 bases between. The CDR3 runs to 16 residues. The CDR3 nucleotides are TGCAGTGCCGATACCCCGGTTGGAGCAACTAATGAAAAACTGTTTTTT. Translation: CSADTPVGATNEKLFF.

This chain uses TRBV9 with TRBJ2-7; D unclear. The V gene lost 0 bases and the J gene lost 0 bases, with 10 bases spanning the gap. There are 15 residues in the CDR3. From germline, CDR1 is SGDLS and CDR2 YYNGEE. The CDR3 spells CASSVDEWASYEQYF. CDR3 DNA sequence: TGTGCCAGCAGCGTAGATGAGTGGGCCTCCTACGAGCAGTACTTC. Complete variable domain (other parts from reference TRBV9 and TRBJ2-7): DSGVTQTPKHLITATGQRVTLRCSPRSGDLSVYWYQQSLDQGLQFLIQYYNGEERAKGNILERFSAQQFPDLHSELNLSSLELGDSALYFCASSVDEWASYEQYFGPGTRLTVT.

This clonotype was seen once. The chain is built from TRBV9 and TRBJ2-5; 7 bases map to TRBD1. The germline CDR1 and CDR2 sequences are SGDLS and YYNGEE. This CDR3 has 15 amino acids. V lost 0 bases and J lost 5; bases outside the gene matches: 7. The CDR3 sequence: CASSVDDRERETQYF. As DNA, the CDR3 is TGTGCCAGCAGCGTAGACGACAGGGAAAGGGAGACCCAGTACTTC.

Only a few counts were recorded for this clonotype. The chain joins TRBV27 to TRBJ1-2; TRBD1 aligns across 10 bases. Germline V gene data show CDR1 as MNHEY and CDR2 as SMNVEV (reference sequence). CDR3 length: 16 residues. The J segment lost 4 bases and the V segment lost 3 bases, leaving 8 bases of the junction unmatched. CDR3 bases: TGTGCCAGCAGTTTGTTAGGACAGGGGGACGGCTATGGCTACACCTTC. Residues: CASSLLGQGDGYGYTF.

This clonotype was picked up a small number of times. The chain recombines TRBV2 with TRBJ2-7; 7 nucleotides match TRBD2. The CDR3 is 16 residues long. V trimming: 4 bases; J trimming: 1 base; junction bases outside the gene matches: 10. Germline values: CDR1 SNHLY, CDR2 FYNNEI. This CDR3 is CASSGNEGGRSYEQYF. CDR3 coding DNA: TGTGCCAGCAGTGGGAATGAGGGAGGGAGATCCTACGAGCAGTACTTC.

The table lists this clonotype with a count of one. A much bigger clone sits one base away, suggesting this may be a read error. The rearrangement joins TRBV2 to TRBJ2-7; 11 bases align to TRBD2. In germline, CDR1 is SNHLY, CDR2 FYNNEI. The V and J ends lost 8 bases and 6 bases, in that order; junction bases with no gene match: 9. This CDR3 spans 14 amino acids. CDR3 DNA: TGTGCCAGCGGAATACGACTAGCGGGGTTCGAGCAGTACTTC. It translates to CASGIRLAGFEQYF.

This clonotype was counted between two and nine times. V usage is TRBV10-3 and J usage is TRBJ2-1, with 12 bases lining up with TRBD2. The J call may be incorrect, as the DNA end agrees better with TRBJ2-5. The CDR3 has 13 residues. CDR1 is ENHRY, CDR2 SYGVKD, per germline. CDR3 nucleotide sequence: TGTGCCACTACTAGCGGGGGGACCGAGACCCAGTACTTC. Its protein is CATTSGGTETQYF.

The rearrangement joins TRBV6-1 to TRBJ1-3; 7 nucleotides align to TRBD1. Germline V gives CDR1 MNHNS, CDR2 SASEGT. CDR3 length equals 14 residues. J lost 0 bases, V lost 6 bases, and 2 bases had no gene match. The CDR3 sequence: CASRGTVSGNTIYF. CDR3 in DNA: TGTGCCAGCAGAGGGACAGTCTCTGGAAACACCATATATTTT.

This clonotype occurred a few times. The rearrangement links TRBV12-3 or TRBV12-4 to TRBJ2-5; D may match TRBD1 or TRBD2 (6 bases each). With the DNA end fitting TRBJ2-7 better, the J assignment may be wrong. The CDR3 loop spans 14 amino acids. CDR3 region: CASNPRGRGGEQYF. The DNA of the CDR3 is TGTGCCAGCAATCCACGGGGGCGGGGAGGCGAGCAGTACTTC.

J is TRBJ2-3 and V is TRBV20-1; tentatively, D is TRBD1 or TRBD2 (5 bases each). Per the germline V gene, CDR1 is DFQATT and CDR2 is SNEGSKA (reference sequence). The V and J ends lost 5 bases and 1 base respectively, with 19 bases between them. This CDR3 is 16 amino acids long. As DNA, the CDR3 is TGCAGTGCTCCCTTCCCTATAGTGGGGGGCACAGATACGCAGTATTTT. Translating it yields CSAPFPIVGGTDTQYF.

This clonotype was detected only a few times. V gene TRBV5-1 combines with J gene TRBJ2-2; 7 positions match TRBD1. The J segment lost 5 bases and the V segment lost 0 bases, leaving 10 bases of the junction unmatched. The CDR3 loop spans 17 amino acids. CDR1 SGHRS and CDR2 YFSETQ come from the germline V gene. The CDR3 coding sequence is TGCGCCAGCAGCTTGGATCCGTCTGCGACAGGGACCGGGGAGCTGTTTTTT. Protein product: CASSLDPSATGTGELFF.

This clonotype was recorded a few times. This chain uses TRBV24-1 with TRBJ2-7; weak D call: TRBD2 (5 bases). This CDR3 is 13 amino acids long. Trimming left V 2 bases short and J 5 bases short, with 9 bases between. Per the germline V gene, CDR1 is KGHDR and CDR2 is SFDVKD. The CDR3 bases are TGTGCCACCAGTGATTCGAAGGGAGACGAGCAGTACTTC. Translation: CATSDSKGDEQYF.

There are many counts of this clonotype. V gene TRBV20-1 combines with J gene TRBJ2-5; D is perhaps TRBD1 (5 bases). The J call is uncertain, as TRBJ2-7 better fits the DNA end. Germline V gene data show CDR1 as DFQATT and CDR2 as SNEGSKA (reference sequence). The CDR3 loop spans 14 amino acids. In nucleotides, the CDR3 is TGCAGTGCTAGGACAGATTTAAGAGCCTACGAGCAGTACTTC. Its translation: CSARTDLRAYEQYF.

The V call is TRBV7-3, the J call TRBJ2-4, with 8 bases matching TRBD1. This CDR3 comprises 17 residues. CDR1 is SGHTA, CDR2 FQGTGA, per germline. The V gene end was trimmed by 5 bases and the J gene end by 1 base; junction bases not matched to a gene: 10. CDR3 sequence: CASSRVHWTGAKNIQYF. CDR3 in DNA: TGTGCCAGCAGCCGCGTTCATTGGACAGGGGCCAAAAACATTCAGTACTTC.

This clonotype has just a few counts. As DNA, the CDR3 is TGCAGCCTAACTGACCTCGCAGATACGCAGTATTTT. Residues: CSLTDLADTQYF. V and J are TRBV29-1 and TRBJ2-3; D remains ambiguous. Trimming left V 8 bases short and J 4 bases short, with 13 bases between. The CDR3 consists of 12 residues. CDR1 is SQVTM and CDR2 is ANQGSEA in the germline V gene.

This clonotype was detected a few times. The chain links TRBV28 to TRBJ1-1; D not certain. Germline V gene sequence: CDR1 MDHEN, CDR2 SYDVKM. The V gene lost 5 bases and the J gene lost 0 bases, with 13 bases spanning the gap. This CDR3 is built from 15 residues. The CDR3: CASSTPGSMNTEAFF. The CDR3, as DNA: TGTGCCAGCAGTACCCCAGGCTCAATGAACACTGAAGCTTTCTTT.

J is TRBJ2-4 and V is TRBV29-1; possible D gene TRBD2, 6 bases. V was shortened by 5 bases and J by 0 bases, with 11 bases between the two germline ends. CDR3 length equals 14 residues. Germline V CDR1 and CDR2: SQVTM, ANQGSEA. The CDR3 sequence is CSVKEGLAKNIQYF. The CDR3 DNA is TGCAGCGTTAAGGAGGGGTTAGCCAAAAACATTCAGTACTTC.

This clonotype occurred a few times. The V and J genes are TRBV6-6 and TRBJ2-5, with D possibly TRBD1 on 7 matching bases. V was pared by 2 bases and J by 5 bases, with 12 bases between. The CDR3 contains 14 residues. In germline, CDR1 is MNHNY, CDR2 SVGAGI (reference sequence). The CDR3 here is CASSYLTGRETQYF. The CDR3 DNA follows: TGTGCCAGCAGTTACCTGACAGGGAGGGAGACCCAGTACTTC.

V is TRBV10-3 and J is TRBJ2-7; possibly TRBD2 for D (6 bases). The CDR3 is 14 amino acids. V lost 4 bases and J lost 3, with 13 bases in between. Germline CDR1 is ENHRY and CDR2 is SYGVKD. CDR3 sequence reads: CAISVRFGGYEQYF. The CDR3 bases are TGTGCCATCAGTGTAAGGTTCGGGGGCTACGAGCAGTACTTC.

This clonotype was counted a few times. The V call is TRBV15, the J call TRBJ2-3; no clear D. Trimming pared 6 bases from V and 1 base from J, leaving 8 bases between. The CDR3 spans 13 residues. The germline gives CDR1 LNHNV, CDR2 YYDKDF (reference sequence). Written as DNA, the CDR3 is TGTGCCACCAGGGGATCTGGCACAGATACGCAGTATTTT. Protein product: CATRGSGTDTQYF.

The chain uses TRBV28 and TRBJ2-5; D uncertain. CDR3 length equals 13 residues. V lost 3 bases and J lost 6, with 11 bases in between. From germline, CDR1 is MDHEN and CDR2 SYDVKM. CDR3 amino acids: CASSFEDIQTQYF. The CDR3 nucleotides read TGTGCCAGCAGTTTTGAGGATATACAGACCCAGTACTTC.

This chain links TRBV28 with TRBJ2-7; perhaps TRBD1 as D (6 bases). This CDR3 spans 14 amino acids. V dropped 7 bases and J dropped 0 bases, with 13 bases sitting between them. Germline V CDR1 and CDR2: MDHEN, SYDVKM. Here the CDR3 DNA reads TGTGCCAGCATGCAGGCGGACAGCTCCTACGAGCAGTACTTC. This sequence encodes CASMQADSSYEQYF.

Concerning this clonotype: One end of the junction does not line up with germline, which may come from a read error. This chain connects TRBV20-1 to TRBJ2-5, with D maybe TRBD2 (5 bases). The CDR3 length is 12 residues. Germline values: CDR1 DFQATT, CDR2 SNEGSKA (reference sequence). The chain's CDR3 is CSTRAHQETQYF. DNA of the CDR3: TGCAGTACTAGGGCTCACCAAGAGACCCAGTACTTC.

A few counts support this clonotype. The chain has TRBV27 and TRBJ2-3; D not resolved. V gave up 5 bases and J gave up 0 bases, with 6 bases separating them. The CDR3 loop spans 13 amino acids. The germline gives CDR1 MNHEY, CDR2 SMNVEV (reference sequence). CDR3 in DNA: TGTGCCAGCAGTGTTCTGAGCACAGATACGCAGTATTTT. The encoded protein is CASSVLSTDTQYF.

The gene calls are TRBV4-1 and TRBJ2-3, with a tentative D call TRBD2 (6 bases). The CDR3 sequence is 14 residues long. Trimming removed 2 bases at V and 4 bases at J, with 10 bases between. Germline CDR1 MGHRA, CDR2 YSYEKL. The CDR3 sequence: CASSQTGTADTQYF. For the CDR3, the DNA is TGCGCCAGCAGCCAAACCGGGACTGCAGATACGCAGTATTTT.